Each of the 15 T cell receptor beta chains below was sequenced from the same sample in a study of cytomegalovirus exposure and HLA in healthy donors. Researchers ran the PCR with 60 Vbeta and 13 Jbeta primers. Generated by immunoSEQ multiplex PCR, the TCRdb table keeps only in-frame clones and is missing some. The profile shows more than 150,000 clones, around four fifths of them singletons. Material: PBMCs. The source is a man aged 45-65 years in good health and CMV-seronegative.

The chain employs TRBV5-1 and TRBJ2-3; perhaps TRBD2 as D (5 bases). V dropped 2 bases and J dropped 4 bases, with 14 bases sitting between them. This CDR3 region has 15 residues. The germline V gene encodes CDR1 SGHRS and CDR2 YFSETQ. The CDR3 here is CASSFSSKSADTQYF. DNA of the CDR3: TGCGCCAGCAGCTTCTCTAGCAAGTCAGCAGATACGCAGTATTTT.

The V gene is TRBV9, the J gene TRBJ2-5; weak D call: TRBD1 (6 bases). Trimming removed 0 bases at V and 13 bases at J, with 25 bases between. The V gene's germline CDR1 is SGDLS and CDR2 YYNGEE. The CDR3 runs to 16 residues. CDR3 sequence reads: CASSVGELRLTGKLYF. The CDR3 DNA is TGTGCCAGCAGCGTAGGGGAATTAAGACTCACAGGGAAGCTGTACTTC.

The chain carries TRBV9 and TRBJ1-5, with 8 positions matching TRBD1. V gave up 3 bases and J gave up 5 bases; unmatched junction bases: 4. The CDR3 has 14 amino acids. The germline V gene has CDR1 SGDLS and CDR2 YYNGEE. The CDR3 DNA follows: TGTGCCAGCAGCGAGACAGGGGACCATCAGCCCCAGCATTTT. As protein: CASSETGDHQPQHF.

The chain has TRBV28 and TRBJ2-1; perhaps TRBD2 as D (5 bases). CDR1 is MDHEN, CDR2 SYDVKM, per germline. V lost 3 bases and J lost 10, with 13 bases in between. The CDR3 contains 13 residues. This CDR3 reads CASSFTGYGEQFF. CDR3 DNA sequence: TGTGCCAGCAGTTTTACGGGGTATGGCGAGCAGTTCTTC.

The chain uses TRBV9 and TRBJ2-7; 7 nucleotides line up with TRBD1. The CDR3 totals 15 residues. Per germline, CDR1 SGDLS and CDR2 YYNGEE. V was clipped by 4 bases and J by 2 bases; unmatched bases: 9. CDR3 sequence reads: CASSPTGTAPYEQYF. The CDR3 nucleotides are TGTGCCAGCAGCCCCACCGGGACAGCCCCCTACGAGCAGTACTTC.

The rearrangement links TRBV7-2 to TRBJ2-1; 14 bases align to TRBD2. The CDR3 is 16 amino acids. V lost 4 bases and J lost 12; bases outside the gene matches: 11. Per the germline V gene, CDR1 is SGHTA and CDR2 is FQGNSA. DNA for the CDR3: TGTGCCAGCAGCTCGAGGACTAGCGGGGGGAGTCGGTGGCAGTTCTTC. This encodes CASSSRTSGGSRWQFF.

The chain carries TRBV5-8 and TRBJ1-1, with D possibly matching TRBD1 (5 bases). CDR1 SGHTS and CDR2 YDEGEE come from the germline V gene. The V end lost 2 bases, the J end lost 5 bases, and 10 bases lay between the germline ends. This CDR3 is 13 amino acids long. Here the CDR3 DNA reads TGTGCCAGCAGCTTAGGCCCAGGGACTGAAGCTTTCTTT. Its translation: CASSLGPGTEAFF.

The chain joins TRBV5-1 to TRBJ2-7; tentative D call: TRBD1 (7 bases). CDR3 length: 17 amino acids. Germline V gives CDR1 SGHRS, CDR2 YFSETQ. V lost 0 bases and J 3 bases, leaving 19 bases between the germline ends. CDR3 residues: CASSLGIVGQGGYEQYF. As DNA, the CDR3 is TGCGCCAGCAGCTTGGGTATCGTTGGGCAGGGGGGCTACGAGCAGTACTTC.

The rearrangement uses TRBV29-1 and TRBJ2-5; D gene uncertain. The J call may be incorrect, as the DNA end agrees better with TRBJ2-7. Germline V CDR1 and CDR2: SQVTM, ANQGSEA. CDR3 length: 14 residues. The CDR3 protein is CSVRAEREEYEQYF. Here the CDR3 DNA reads TGCAGCGTTCGTGCTGAGAGAGAAGAATACGAGCAGTACTTC.

This clone was found a few times. The chain uses TRBV18 and TRBJ2-5, with 12 bases matching TRBD1. TRBJ2-7 explains the end of the DNA better; the J call may be wrong. Germline V gene data show CDR1 as KGHSH and CDR2 as LQKENI. The CDR3 is 17 residues long. For the CDR3, the DNA is TGTGCCAGCTCACCAGGGACAGGGGGCAACAGTCCCTACGAGCAGTACTTC. Amino acid sequence: CASSPGTGGNSPYEQYF.

The chain joins TRBV6-5 to TRBJ2-5; unclear D gene. The DNA end is a closer match to TRBJ2-7, so the J assignment may be wrong. The V gene's germline CDR1 is MNHEY and CDR2 SVGAGI. The CDR3 runs 15 residues. The CDR3 sequence: CASSYGRIGSYEQYF. The CDR3 DNA reads TGTGCCAGCAGTTACGGCAGGATCGGATCCTACGAGCAGTACTTC.

The chain employs TRBV6-1 and TRBJ1-3; weak D call: TRBD1 (5 bases). The V end was cut by 2 bases, the J end by 8 bases, with 16 bases between. The CDR3 spans 15 residues. CDR1 MNHNS and CDR2 SASEGT come from the germline V gene. CDR3 protein: CASSEWGTIGDTIYF. DNA for the CDR3: TGTGCCAGCAGTGAATGGGGGACTATTGGGGACACCATATATTTT.

The chain couples TRBV30 to TRBJ2-5; 7 nucleotides line up with TRBD1. The DNA matches TRBJ2-7 better at its end, which makes the J call doubtful. Germline values: CDR1 GTSNPN, CDR2 SVGIG (reference sequence). This CDR3 has 12 amino acids. This chain's CDR3 is CALDRSSYEQYF. Here the CDR3 DNA reads TGTGCCTTGGACAGGAGCTCCTACGAGCAGTACTTC.

The rearrangement uses TRBV6-4 and TRBJ2-7, with TRBD2 matching over 10 bases. The CDR3 extends over 15 amino acids. Germline loops: CDR1 MRHNA, CDR2 SNTAGT. Trimming at V came to 3 bases and at J to 2 bases, leaving 4 bases not matched to a gene. The CDR3 DNA reads TGTGCCAGCAGTGAAGCAGCGGGGGGGCCCTACGAGCAGTACTTC. Amino acids: CASSEAAGGPYEQYF.

The V call is TRBV28, the J call TRBJ1-1; D is undetermined. V was clipped by 4 bases and J by 7 bases, with 25 bases between them. The CDR3 has 17 residues. Looked up from germline, CDR1 is MDHEN and CDR2 is SYDVKM. The CDR3 bases are TGTGCCAGCAGTTCCCCTCATTTTGGAGGCGGACGTTATGAAGCTTTCTTT. It translates to CASSSPHFGGGRYEAFF.